A single T cell receptor (beta chain) is shown here with its context. Which antigen it targets is not known. An end of the junction differs from the germline gene, which may be a read error. The study was a case-control design nested within a healthcare worker cohort in London, UK, with weekly nasopharyngeal swab PCR tests and blood sampling. Healthcare workers were recruited during the week of the UK lockdown, between 23 and 31 March 2020, and followed weekly for up to about 15 weeks. From the germline V gene (reference sequence), CDR1 is MNHNY and CDR2 is SVGAGI. Reading from cysteine to phenylalanine, the CDR3 counts 16 amino acids. Only the CDR3 DNA is retained, 48 bases long and in frame from the first base. These data originate in a study of early T cells in non-severe SARS-CoV-2 infection (dated by TCRdb to about 2021). Regarding the research as a whole: Because TCR sequencing was done on bulk RNA from unsorted whole blood, the alpha and beta chains could not be paired.

Study-wide findings and limitations: VDJdb matching was skewed toward anti-spike CD8 responses and likely underestimated virus-specific expansions by missing private and CD4 specificities.

Library method: 5' RACE. The run used a NextSeq 500. The TCR library protocol attached unique molecular identifiers to individual cDNA molecules to correct for sequencing error and PCR bias. TCR alpha and beta chains were both sequenced, and the abundances of alpha and beta sequences in each sample were closely correlated with each other. The study's own analysis went as follows. V gene, J gene and CDR3 annotation of TCR sequences was performed with Decombinator V4. TCRs were defined as expanded if a significant change between any two time points was detected under a Poisson model with p below 0.0001. Abundances of TCRs were expressed as counts per million after normalisation to the total number of TCRs sequenced in each sample. TRAV1-2 paired with TRAJ12, TRAJ20 or TRAJ33 defined MAIT TCRs, while TRAV10 paired with TRAJ18 defined iNKT TCRs. A search of VDJdb, accessed on 1 November 2021, was run for TCRs annotated to CMV, EBV and SARS-CoV-2, with TCRs annotated for multiple antigens excluded. The public reads were reprocessed in TCRdb via fastp at Q25 and MiXCR, keeping in-frame beta chains. Entries that share a CDR3 protein sequence are merged under the most common genes and DNA. TCRdb's processing, not the study's, gives the V and J calls here. Present in this sample are 60,000 or so distinct CDR3 sequences, around 12% of which were seen just once. The leading ten clones occupy 4% to 5% of the sample.

This receptor was taken from an adult who was a healthcare worker with PCR-confirmed SARS-CoV-2 infection or an uninfected control (not recorded which). The receptor chain draws on TRBV6-6 and TRBJ2-4; 7 of the junction bases match TRBD1. Sequenced material: whole blood. DNA sequence: TGTGCCAGCAGAGACGGGACAGATCTAGCCAAAAACGTTCAGTACTTC. This sequence encodes CASRDGTDLAKNVQYF.